This TCR beta chain was recovered during a study of shared clonotypes between healthy human individuals. Overall study context: Per donor, three plates held CD4 naive cells, three held CD4 memory, two held CD8 naive and one held CD8 memory. General study points: The generation probabilities recorded for non-shared clonotypes fell below those of clonotypes shared by all four donors.

CDR1 is SGHTA and CDR2 is FQGNSA in the germline V gene. The CDR3 totals 15 residues. Trimming stripped 0 bases from V and 11 bases from J, with 17 bases between. On this clone itself: The antigen is undetermined.

Measured with immunoSEQ multiplex PCR; TCRdb has only the in-frame clones, and not every one. Of over 2 million clones listed, around 96% are singletons. The naive CD8 fraction comprised CD45RO-negative cells positively selected for CCR7 and excluded terminally differentiated effector memory CD45RA+ cells. The sequencing input was naive CD8+ T cells sorted from blood. The source is a man aged 18 to 30 in good health. The J gene is TRBJ1-5, the V gene TRBV7-2; D is possibly TRBD1 (6 bases). As DNA, the CDR3 is TGTGCCAGCAGCTTAGCTCCTGGGACCCGGGACACCCAGCATTTT. Protein product: CASSLAPGTRDTQHF.